This TCR beta chain appears in the sequencing data of a study of spatial heterogeneity in lung cancer. On the study more broadly: A consistent excess of beta-chain over alpha-chain sequences was detected.

TCR cDNA molecules were tagged individually, and each one carried a unique molecular identifier. TCRdb re-called the 5' RACE reads with MiXCR, one entry per CDR3 protein. The repertoire holds tens of thousands of distinct CDR3 sequences, with 15% to 25% as singletons. Noted time point: sample taken at primary tumor resection. Without sorting, whole RNA was sequenced from tumor, nontumor lung or frozen PBMC. 72 TRACERx patients with early, untreated non-small cell lung cancer donated samples. About this clonotype: Its specificity is unknown.

Study results and caveats: Ubiquitous expanded tumor TCRs surfaced in blood more at resection than they did at follow-up.

This receptor was obtained from a male donor with early-stage non-small cell lung cancer. Material: PBMCs, obtained at surgery.

The CDR3, as DNA: TGTGCCAGCAGCTCCCAGGGCGGGGATCAAGGCTACACCTTC. Translating it yields CASSSQGGDQGYTF. The chain links TRBV7-9 to TRBJ1-2, with TRBD1 as a possible D gene (5 bases). Trimming left V 4 bases short and J 8 bases short, with 17 bases between. The CDR3 sequence is 14 residues long. Germline V CDR1 and CDR2: SEHNR, FQNEAQ (reference sequence).